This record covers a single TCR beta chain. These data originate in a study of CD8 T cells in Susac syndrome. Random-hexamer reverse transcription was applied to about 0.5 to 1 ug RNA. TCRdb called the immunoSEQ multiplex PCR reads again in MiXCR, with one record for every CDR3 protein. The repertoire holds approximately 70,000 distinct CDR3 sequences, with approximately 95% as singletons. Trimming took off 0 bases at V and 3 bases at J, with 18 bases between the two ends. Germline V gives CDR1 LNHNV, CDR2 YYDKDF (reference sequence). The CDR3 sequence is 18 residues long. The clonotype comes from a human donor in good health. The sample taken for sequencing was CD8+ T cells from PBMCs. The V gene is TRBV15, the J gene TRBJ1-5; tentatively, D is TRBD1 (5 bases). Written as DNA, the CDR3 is TGTGCCACCAGCAGAGATCGTTCTGGGGGTAACCCCAATCAGCCCCAGCATTTT. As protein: CATSRDRSGGNPNQPQHF.